This T cell receptor beta chain was profiled in a study of blood T cell repertoires in COVID-19. About the research overall: COVID-19 samples collected from the United States, Italy and Spain covered acute and convalescent phases.

This clone was counted once. From germline, CDR1 is LGHDT and CDR2 YNNKEL (reference sequence). With V trimmed by 4 bases and J by 2 bases, 5 bases remained unmatched. CDR3 length equals 16 residues. As processed by the authors: For nucleated cells, counts were estimated from reference gene primer amplification. Here immunoSEQ multiplex PCR was the method, and the copy in TCRdb shows in-frame clones only, minus some. From that table come the V and J calls and clone size; the DNA was used to work out D and trimming. Of more than 40,000 clones listed, about 90% were seen once; the top ten hold around 4.7%.

The source material was peripheral blood. The chain joins TRBV3-1 (or the pseudogene TRBV3-2) to TRBJ2-3, with 11 bases aligning to TRBD2. This TCR was sampled from a man aged 55-75 years with acute or convalescent COVID-19. The CDR3 DNA follows: TGTGCCAGCAGCCCCCTAGCGGGGGGTCCCACAGATACGCAGTATTTT. It codes for CASSPLAGGPTDTQYF.